Listed below are T cell receptor beta chains from one sample, sequenced in a study of T-cell reconstitution after alpha-beta-depleted transplantation in children. TCRdb itself ran the PCR reads through MiXCR, one entry per CDR3 protein. The sample has hundreds of thousands of distinct CDR3 sequences, about 15% seen once. This specimen consisted of PBMCs from the stem cell graft donor, obtained from the stem cell graft. The receptors come from a human donor who donated a stem cell graft to a child with acute myeloid leukemia. Both conserved end residues are part of each CDR3. Each record gives: D gene, clone size, J gene, V gene, CDR3 protein, CDR3 DNA. The D gene is left open where the match is weak. Clone size is shown for a subset of rows, as once, few, many or a class of expanded clone.

TRBD1	.	TRBJ1-4	TRBV6-1	CASTLTGAPNEKLIF	TGTGCCAGCACTCTGACAGGGGCTCCTAATGAAAAACTGATTTTT
.	few	TRBJ2-3	TRBV4-2	CASSQRGMDTQYF	TGTGCCAGCAGCCAAAGAGGGATGGATACGCAGTATTTT
.	.	TRBJ2-3	TRBV5-1	CASRRGGETDTQYF	TGCGCCAGTAGACGAGGAGGGGAGACAGATACGCAGTATTTT
TRBD1	many	TRBJ2-3	TRBV29-1	CSIPDRGGPTDTQYF	TGCAGCATACCGGACAGGGGAGGACCCACAGATACGCAGTATTTT
.	.	TRBJ2-5	TRBV20-1	CSALVLQLQSKETQYF	TGCAGTGCTTTGGTTCTACAGCTACAATCAAAAGAGACCCAGTACTTC
.	many	TRBJ2-2	TRBV6-5	CASSYDSSNTGELFF	TGTGCCAGCAGTTACGACAGCTCGAACACCGGGGAGCTGTTTTTT
TRBD2	.	TRBJ2-5	TRBV7-2	CASSLLAGGLLETQYF	TGTGCCAGCAGCTTATTAGCGGGGGGTCTTCTCGAGACCCAGTACTTC
.	many	TRBJ2-1	TRBV7-6	CASSLLEANEQFF	TGTGCCAGCAGCTTACTAGAGGCCAATGAGCAGTTCTTC
.	many	TRBJ2-3	TRBV20-1	CSARAQSGYRDTQYF	TGCAGTGCTAGGGCCCAATCGGGTTATCGGGATACGCAGTATTTT
.	many	TRBJ1-1	TRBV5-1	CASSPDANTEAFF	TGCGCCAGCAGCCCGGACGCGAACACTGAAGCTTTCTTT